The 3 T cell receptor beta chains in this list originate from one sample, sequenced in a study of T cell repertoires in cytomegalovirus infection. TCRdb re-derived calls from the reads in MiXCR, one entry per CDR3 protein. The sample shows around 530,000 distinct CDR3 sequences, more than 15% of them seen only once. Sequencing was performed on CD8+ T cells from PBMCs. These receptors were obtained from a human donor in good health (CMV status not recorded). Some clones in this sample may be carry-over from other donors' samples.

The chain joins TRBV4-1 to TRBJ1-3; D call uncertain. The CDR3 consists of 15 residues. CDR1 and CDR2 from the germline V gene are MGHRA and YSYEKL. The V and J ends lost 1 base and 3 bases respectively, with 10 bases between them. The DNA of the CDR3 is TGCGCCAGCAGCCAAGTGGCGGCACGTGGAAACACCATATATTTT. Encoded protein: CASSQVAARGNTIYF.

In its sample, this clonotype was seen many times. V and J are TRBV7-9 and TRBJ2-2, with D possibly matching TRBD1 (6 bases). Germline V lookup: CDR1 SEHNR, CDR2 FQNEAQ (reference sequence). The CDR3 contains 14 residues. V was shortened by 6 bases and J by 6 bases, with 14 bases between the two germline ends. The CDR3 DNA sequence: TGTGCCAGCAGATCCGGACAGATCCCCGGGGAGCTGTTTTTT. Translation: CASRSGQIPGELFF.

Many counts were recorded for this clonotype. The V gene is TRBV10-3, the J gene TRBJ2-7; no clear D gene. V lost 5 bases and J lost 2, with 10 bases in between. Germline CDR1 is ENHRY and CDR2 is SYGVKD. The CDR3 is 13 amino acids. The CDR3 here is CAISPGQTYEQYF. CDR3 DNA: TGTGCCATCAGTCCGGGCCAAACCTACGAGCAGTACTTC.